The clone carrying this T cell receptor (beta chain) was counted between two and nine times. This sample was taken from a study of blood T cells in healthy people across ages. The use of a sample-barcoded 5' primer and a J-beta primer mix characterized a second PCR of 7 to 11 cycles. TCRdb re-analysed the 5' RACE reads in MiXCR, keeping a single row per CDR3 protein. Here the sample spans more than 650,000 distinct CDR3 sequences, around 25% being singletons. The V end lost 4 bases, the J end lost 1 base, and 7 bases lay between the germline ends. Germline CDR1 is KGHSH and CDR2 is LQKENI. The CDR3 consists of 13 residues. The sample was also linked to a second study, of T cells of mothers and their children.

The source is a boy under 18 in good health. This rearrangement joins TRBV18 to TRBJ2-5; D is unclear. The sample taken for sequencing was blood. The CDR3 protein is CASSRLSQETQYF. The CDR3 DNA follows: TGTGCCAGCTCACGACTCTCCCAAGAGACCCAGTACTTC.